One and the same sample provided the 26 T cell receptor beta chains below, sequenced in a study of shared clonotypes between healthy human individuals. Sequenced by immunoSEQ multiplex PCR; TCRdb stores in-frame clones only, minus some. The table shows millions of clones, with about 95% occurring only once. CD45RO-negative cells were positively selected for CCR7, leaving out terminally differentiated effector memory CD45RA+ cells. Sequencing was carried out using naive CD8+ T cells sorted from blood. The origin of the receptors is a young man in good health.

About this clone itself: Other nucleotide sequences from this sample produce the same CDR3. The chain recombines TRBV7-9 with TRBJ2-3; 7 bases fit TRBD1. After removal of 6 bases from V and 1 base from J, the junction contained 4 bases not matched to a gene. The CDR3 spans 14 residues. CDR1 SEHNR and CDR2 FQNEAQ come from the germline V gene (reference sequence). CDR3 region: CASSTGQGTDTQYF. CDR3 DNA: TGTGCCAGCAGTACCGGACAGGGCACAGATACGCAGTATTTT.

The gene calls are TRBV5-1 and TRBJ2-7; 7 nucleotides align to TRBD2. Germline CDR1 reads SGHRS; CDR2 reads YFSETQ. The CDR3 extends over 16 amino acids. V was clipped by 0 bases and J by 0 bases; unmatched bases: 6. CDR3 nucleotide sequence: TGCGCCAGCAGCTTGGACCAGCGGGGACTCTCCTACGAGCAGTACTTC. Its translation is CASSLDQRGLSYEQYF.

DNA for the CDR3: TGTGCCAGCAGCTTAGGTCCAAGGTTCGAGCAGTACTTC. Translating it yields CASSLGPRFEQYF. This chain connects TRBV11-2 to TRBJ2-7; D unclear. Between the trimmed V and J ends, which lost 1 base and 6 bases, there was a span of 10 bases. Germline values: CDR1 SGHAT, CDR2 FQNNGV. This CDR3 is built from 13 residues.

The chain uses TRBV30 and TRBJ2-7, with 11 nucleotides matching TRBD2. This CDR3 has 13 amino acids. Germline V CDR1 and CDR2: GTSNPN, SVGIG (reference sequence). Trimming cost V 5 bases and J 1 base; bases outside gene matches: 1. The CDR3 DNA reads TGTGCCTGGGGGACTAGCGGTTCCTACGAGCAGTACTTC. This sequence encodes CAWGTSGSYEQYF.

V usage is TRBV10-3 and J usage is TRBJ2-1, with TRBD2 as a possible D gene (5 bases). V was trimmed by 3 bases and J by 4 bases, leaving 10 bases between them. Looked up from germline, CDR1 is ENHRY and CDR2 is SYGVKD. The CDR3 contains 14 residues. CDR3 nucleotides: TGTGCCATCAGTGAAGAGGGAATATACAATGAGCAGTTCTTC. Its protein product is CAISEEGIYNEQFF.

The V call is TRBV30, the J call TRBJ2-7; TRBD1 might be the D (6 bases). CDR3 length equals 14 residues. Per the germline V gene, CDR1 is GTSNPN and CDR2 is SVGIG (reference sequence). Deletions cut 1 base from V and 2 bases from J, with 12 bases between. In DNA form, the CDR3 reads TGTGCCTGGAGTGCCTCCCAGGGGACCTACGAGCAGTACTTC. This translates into CAWSASQGTYEQYF.

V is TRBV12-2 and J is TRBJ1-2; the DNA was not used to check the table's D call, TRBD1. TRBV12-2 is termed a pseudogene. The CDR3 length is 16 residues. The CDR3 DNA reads TGTGCAAGCCGTGCCACAGGGGATGAGCCTAACTATGGCTACACCTTC. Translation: CASRATGDEPNYGYTF.

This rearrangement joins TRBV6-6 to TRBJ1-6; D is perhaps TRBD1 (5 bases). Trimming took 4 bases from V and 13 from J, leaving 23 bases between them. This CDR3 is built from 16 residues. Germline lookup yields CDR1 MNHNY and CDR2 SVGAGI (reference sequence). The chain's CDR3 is CASSLYSRDGLKPLHF. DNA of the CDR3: TGTGCCAGCAGTTTGTATAGCCGGGACGGACTCAAGCCCCTCCACTTT.

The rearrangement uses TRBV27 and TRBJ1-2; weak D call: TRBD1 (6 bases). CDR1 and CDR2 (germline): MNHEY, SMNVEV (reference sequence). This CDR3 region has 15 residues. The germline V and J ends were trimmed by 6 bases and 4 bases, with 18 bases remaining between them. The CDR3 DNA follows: TGTGCCAGCAGCAATACAGGGATGTGGTTCTATGGCTACACCTTC. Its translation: CASSNTGMWFYGYTF.

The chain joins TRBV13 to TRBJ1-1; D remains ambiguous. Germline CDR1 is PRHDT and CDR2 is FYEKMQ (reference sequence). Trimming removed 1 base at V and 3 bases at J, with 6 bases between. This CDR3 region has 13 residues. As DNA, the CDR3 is TGTGCCAGCAGCTTAGCCCCCGACACTGAAGCTTTCTTT. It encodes CASSLAPDTEAFF.

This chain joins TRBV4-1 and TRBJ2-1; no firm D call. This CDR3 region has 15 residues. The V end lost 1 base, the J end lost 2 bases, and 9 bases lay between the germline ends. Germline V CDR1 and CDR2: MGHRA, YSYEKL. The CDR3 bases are TGCGCCAGCAGCCAAGCCTCTTTTCCCTACAATGAGCAGTTCTTC. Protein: CASSQASFPYNEQFF.

The CDR3 nucleotides are TGTGCCAGCAGCTTGACGAATCAGCCCCAGCATTTT. This sequence encodes CASSLTNQPQHF. This rearrangement joins TRBV11-2 to TRBJ1-5; unclear D gene. Germline CDR1 reads SGHAT; CDR2 reads FQNNGV. CDR3 length equals 12 residues. Trimming pared 3 bases from V and 4 bases from J, leaving 4 bases between.

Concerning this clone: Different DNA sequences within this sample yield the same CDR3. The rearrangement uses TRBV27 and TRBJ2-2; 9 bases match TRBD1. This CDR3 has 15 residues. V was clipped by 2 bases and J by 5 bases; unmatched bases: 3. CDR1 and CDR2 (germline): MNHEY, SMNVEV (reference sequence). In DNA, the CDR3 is TGTGCCAGCAGTTTACTGGGACAGGGAACCGGGGAGCTGTTTTTT. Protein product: CASSLLGQGTGELFF.

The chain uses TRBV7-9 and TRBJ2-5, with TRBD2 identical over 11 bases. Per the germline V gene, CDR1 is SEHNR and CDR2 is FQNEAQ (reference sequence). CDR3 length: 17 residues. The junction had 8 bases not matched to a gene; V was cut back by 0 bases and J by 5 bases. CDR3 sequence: CASSLALAGGPGETQYF. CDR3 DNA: TGTGCCAGCAGCTTAGCCCTAGCGGGGGGTCCAGGGGAGACCCAGTACTTC.

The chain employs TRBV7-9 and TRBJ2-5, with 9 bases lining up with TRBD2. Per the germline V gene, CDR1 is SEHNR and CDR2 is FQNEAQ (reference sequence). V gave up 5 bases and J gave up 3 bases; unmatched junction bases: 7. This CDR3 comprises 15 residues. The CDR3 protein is CASSLPLAGEETQYF. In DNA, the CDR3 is TGTGCCAGCAGCCTACCGTTAGCGGGGGAAGAGACCCAGTACTTC.

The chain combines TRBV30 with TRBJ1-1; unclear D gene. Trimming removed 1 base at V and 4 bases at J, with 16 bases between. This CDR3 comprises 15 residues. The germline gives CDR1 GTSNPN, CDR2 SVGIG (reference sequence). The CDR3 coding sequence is TGTGCCTGGAGTGCTCGGGCCGAGTGGGGCACTGAAGCTTTCTTT. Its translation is CAWSARAEWGTEAFF.

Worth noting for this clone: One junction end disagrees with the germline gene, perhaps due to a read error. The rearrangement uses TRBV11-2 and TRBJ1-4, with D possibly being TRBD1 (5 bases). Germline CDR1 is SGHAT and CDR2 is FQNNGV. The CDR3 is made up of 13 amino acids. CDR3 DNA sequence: TGTGCCAGCAGCTATGACAGTAATGAAAAACCGTTTTTT. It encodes CASSYDSNEKPFF.

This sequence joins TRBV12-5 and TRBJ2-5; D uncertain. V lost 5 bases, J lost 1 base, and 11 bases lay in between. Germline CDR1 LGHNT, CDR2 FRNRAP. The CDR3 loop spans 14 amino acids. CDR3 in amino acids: CASGTDLRQETQYF. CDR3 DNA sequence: TGTGCTAGTGGTACGGACCTCCGCCAAGAGACCCAGTACTTC.

Here the CDR3 DNA reads TGTGCCTGGAGTGGAGCGGGAGTCGGGACCTACGAGCAGTACTTC. Encoded protein: CAWSGAGVGTYEQYF. This chain connects TRBV30 to TRBJ2-7; the match to TRBD2 covers 8 bases. This CDR3 spans 15 amino acids. V shed 1 base, J shed 2 bases, and the junction held 7 bases outside the gene matches. Per the germline V gene, CDR1 is GTSNPN and CDR2 is SVGIG (reference sequence).

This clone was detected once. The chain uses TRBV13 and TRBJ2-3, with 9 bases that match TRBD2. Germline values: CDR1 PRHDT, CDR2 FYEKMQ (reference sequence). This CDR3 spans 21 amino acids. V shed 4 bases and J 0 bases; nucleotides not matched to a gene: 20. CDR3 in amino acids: CASSSSPGVAGVMGSTDTQYF. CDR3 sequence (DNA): TGTGCCAGCAGCTCGAGCCCCGGGGTAGCGGGGGTCATGGGAAGCACAGATACGCAGTATTTT. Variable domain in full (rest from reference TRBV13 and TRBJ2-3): AAGVIQSPRHLIKEKRETATLKCYPIPRHDTVYWYQQGPGQDPQFLISFYEKMQSDKGSIPDRFSAQQFSDYHSELNMSSLELGDSALYFCASSSSPGVAGVMGSTDTQYFGPGTRLTVL.

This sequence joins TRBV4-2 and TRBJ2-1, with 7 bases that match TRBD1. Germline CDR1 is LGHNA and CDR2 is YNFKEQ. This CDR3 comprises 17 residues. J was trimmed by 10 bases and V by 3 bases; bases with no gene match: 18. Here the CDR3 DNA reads TGTGCCAGCAGCCACTTAGGGGACCCCAAAAAACAGGGGGAGCAGTTCTTC. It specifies CASSHLGDPKKQGEQFF.

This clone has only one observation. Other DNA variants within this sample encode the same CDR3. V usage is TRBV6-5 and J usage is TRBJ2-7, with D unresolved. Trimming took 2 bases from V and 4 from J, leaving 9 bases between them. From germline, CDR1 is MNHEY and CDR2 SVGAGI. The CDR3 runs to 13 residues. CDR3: CASSYGESYEQYF. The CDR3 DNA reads TGTGCCAGCAGTTACGGAGAATCGTACGAGCAGTACTTC.

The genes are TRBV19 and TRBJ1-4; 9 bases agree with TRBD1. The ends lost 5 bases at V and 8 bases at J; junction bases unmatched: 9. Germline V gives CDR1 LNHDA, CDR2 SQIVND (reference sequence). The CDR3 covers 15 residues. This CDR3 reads CASSLAGTGKEKLFF. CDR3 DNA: TGTGCCAGTAGTCTTGCCGGGACAGGGAAAGAAAAACTGTTTTTT.

CDR3 coding DNA: TGTGCCAGCAGCTTGGAGGTGGGATACAATGAGCAGTTCTTC. It is translated as CASSLEVGYNEQFF. The rearrangement links TRBV5-4 to TRBJ2-1, with D uncertain. This CDR3 comprises 14 residues. Germline assignment: CDR1 SGHNT and CDR2 YYREEE (reference sequence). Trimming removed 0 bases from V and 4 bases from J, with 8 bases in between. Supplemented by reference TRBV5-4 and TRBJ2-1, the full variable domain reads ETGVTQSPTHLIKTRGQQVTLRCSSQSGHNTVSWYQQALGQGPQFIFQYYREEENGRGNFPPRFSGLQFPNYSSELNVNALELDDSALYLCASSLEVGYNEQFFGPGTRLTVL.

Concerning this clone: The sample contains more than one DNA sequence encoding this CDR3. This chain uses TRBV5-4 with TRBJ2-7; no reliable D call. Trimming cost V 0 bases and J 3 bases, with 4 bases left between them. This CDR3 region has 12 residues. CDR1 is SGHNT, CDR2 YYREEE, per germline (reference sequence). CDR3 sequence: CASSLGYYEQYF. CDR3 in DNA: TGTGCCAGCAGCTTGGGGTACTACGAGCAGTACTTC. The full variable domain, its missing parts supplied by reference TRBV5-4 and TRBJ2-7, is ETGVTQSPTHLIKTRGQQVTLRCSSQSGHNTVSWYQQALGQGPQFIFQYYREEENGRGNFPPRFSGLQFPNYSSELNVNALELDDSALYLCASSLGYYEQYFGPGTRLTVT.

In nucleotides, the CDR3 is TGTGCCAGCAGCTTAGTCGGCGGGAGAGTCCCACAAGAGACCCAGTACTTC. Amino acid sequence: CASSLVGGRVPQETQYF. The rearrangement links TRBV11-2 to TRBJ2-5, with 7 bases that match TRBD2. With 1 base clipped from V and 2 bases from J, the junction kept 10 bases outside the gene matches. CDR1 and CDR2 (germline): SGHAT, FQNNGV. CDR3 length: 17 residues.